These 9 T cell receptor beta chains were sequenced from one sample in a study of blood T cell repertoires in COVID-19. This table comes from immunoSEQ multiplex PCR, and its TCRdb copy is limited to in-frame clones, with some not included. The repertoire includes about 59,000 clones, around three quarters of them detected once, and approximately 3.5% sits in the top ten. The sequenced sample consisted of peripheral blood. All receptors come from a man aged 55 to 70 with acute or convalescent COVID-19.

As DNA, the CDR3 is TGTGCCAGCAGCGCCGAGGGCCGCGCCTCCCCCGAGACCCAGTACTTC. This codes for CASSAEGRASPETQYF. The genes are TRBV2 and TRBJ2-5, with D maybe TRBD2 (5 bases). V was cut by 6 bases and J by 5 bases, with 22 bases left in between. Germline V gene sequence: CDR1 SNHLY, CDR2 FYNNEI. The CDR3 has 16 residues. The variable domain in full, completed from reference TRBV2 and TRBJ2-5, reads EPEVTQTPSHQVTQMGQEVILRCVPISNHLYFYWYRQILGQKVEFLVSFYNNEISEKSEIFDDQFSVERPDGSNFTLKIRSTKLEDSAMYFCASSAEGRASPETQYFGPGTRLLVL.

This chain joins TRBV19 and TRBJ2-6; D unclear. The CDR3 spans 17 residues. V was clipped by 4 bases and J by 4 bases, with 17 bases between them. CDR1 and CDR2 (germline): LNHDA, SQIVND (reference sequence). CDR3: CASSRLLVSLGANVLTF. The CDR3 DNA sequence: TGTGCCAGTAGTAGACTTCTAGTGTCTCTGGGGGCCAACGTCCTGACTTTC. Looking up the rest from reference TRBV19 and TRBJ2-6 gives the full variable domain: DGGITQSPKYLFRKEGQNVTLSCEQNLNHDAMYWYRQDPGQGLRLIYYSQIVNDFQKGDIAEGYSVSREKKESFPLTVTSAQKNPTAFYLCASSRLLVSLGANVLTFGAGSRLTVL.

This chain uses TRBV4-1 with TRBJ2-7, with 8 bases lining up with TRBD1. The V segment lost 1 base and the J segment 3 bases; nucleotides outside the gene matches: 5. Germline CDR1 and CDR2: MGHRA and YSYEKL. CDR3 length: 15 residues. For the CDR3, the DNA is TGCGCCAGCAGCCAAGTTCTGGGACAGGACTACGAGCAGTACTTC. This encodes CASSQVLGQDYEQYF.

The CDR3 region has the DNA TGTGCCAGTAGTCGGCAGGTCGGGAAGAACACTGAAGCTTTCTTT. It is translated as CASSRQVGKNTEAFF. This chain uses TRBV19 with TRBJ1-1; no firm D call. CDR3 length: 15 residues. Trimming shortened V by 5 bases and J by 1 base, and 14 bases separated the two germline ends. The V gene's germline CDR1 is LNHDA and CDR2 SQIVND (reference sequence).

This clone occurred a few times. The V gene is TRBV7-3, the J gene TRBJ2-2, with TRBD2 matching 8 bases. The germline CDR1 and CDR2 sequences are SGHTA and FQGTGA. CDR3 length: 15 amino acids. Unmatched junction bases numbered 4, after V lost 2 bases and J lost 5 bases. The CDR3: CASSLPGGGTGELFF. In nucleotides, the CDR3 is TGTGCCAGCAGCTTACCGGGCGGGGGGACCGGGGAGCTGTTTTTT.

The chain couples TRBV7-2 to TRBJ1-2, with 8 bases identical to TRBD1. The CDR3 contains 15 residues. With V trimmed by 0 bases and J by 4 bases, 4 bases remained unmatched. Germline V gene lookup returns CDR1 SGHTA and CDR2 FQGNSA. DNA for the CDR3: TGTGCCAGCAGCTTAGCGACGGGGACAGGCTATGGCTACACCTTC. This sequence encodes CASSLATGTGYGYTF.

The genes are TRBV5-1 and TRBJ2-6, with 7 bases fitting TRBD1. This CDR3 is 15 amino acids long. Germline loops: CDR1 SGHRS, CDR2 YFSETQ. J lost 0 bases, V lost 5 bases, and 2 bases had no gene match. The DNA of the CDR3 is TGCGCCAGCAGACAGGGGAGCTCTGGGGCCAACGTCCTGACTTTC. It encodes CASRQGSSGANVLTF.

This rearrangement joins TRBV19 to TRBJ1-2; TRBD1 is a possible D gene (5 bases). Germline V gene sequence: CDR1 LNHDA, CDR2 SQIVND (reference sequence). The CDR3 loop spans 15 amino acids. Trimming stripped 10 bases from V and 4 bases from J, with 22 bases between. Written as DNA, the CDR3 is TGTGCCACCCACTCGGGGGAGGGCAATGGCTATGGCTACACCTTC. This gives the protein CATHSGEGNGYGYTF.

J is TRBJ2-6 and V is TRBV2, with 7 bases that match TRBD2. The trim removed 7 bases at V and 0 bases at J, leaving 12 bases unmatched. CDR1 and CDR2 from the germline V gene are SNHLY and FYNNEI. CDR3 length equals 18 residues. The chain's CDR3 is CASTSLGGILSGANVLTF. CDR3 coding DNA: TGTGCCAGCACCTCTTTGGGGGGGATACTCTCTGGGGCCAACGTCCTGACTTTC.